A single sample is the source of the 3 T cell receptor beta chains below, sequenced in a study of OX40 agonist ivuxolimab in advanced cancers. The method was immunoSEQ multiplex PCR; TCRdb's version includes in-frame clones alone and lacks a portion of them. This table has around 84,000 clones, over 85% appearing once. The sample consisted of CD4+ or CD8+ T cells sorted from blood, taken in a trial of the OX40 agonist ivuxolimab. All receptors derive from an adult with an advanced solid tumor such as melanoma, head and neck, liver or kidney cancer.

As for this clone: Germline is not matched at one junction end, which may reflect a read error. This chain connects TRBV11-2 to TRBJ1-1; D gene ambiguous. The CDR3 totals 15 residues. Germline CDR1 is SGHAT and CDR2 is FQNNGV. The CDR3 nucleotides read TGCGCCAGCAGCCAAGTGTCCCACACCACAACTGAAGCTTTCTTT. Protein: CASSQVSHTTTEAFF. Supplemented by reference TRBV11-2 and TRBJ1-1, the full variable domain reads EAGVAQSPRYKIIEKRQSVAFWCNPISGHATLYWYQQILGQGPKLLIQFQNNGVVDDSQLPKDRFSAERLKGVDSTLKIQPAKLEDSAVYLCASSQVSHTTTEAFFGQGTRLTVV.

The rearrangement links TRBV7-6 to TRBJ1-2; 9 nucleotides agree with TRBD1. Germline lookup yields CDR1 SGHVS and CDR2 FNYEAQ. The CDR3 is 17 amino acids. The V gene end was trimmed by 4 bases and the J gene end by 4 bases; junction bases not matched to a gene: 13. CDR3 DNA sequence: TGTGCCAGCAGCTCCTCCCGGGACAGGGACGAGATCTATGGCTACACCTTC. Its protein product is CASSSSRDRDEIYGYTF.

V usage is TRBV27 and J usage is TRBJ1-2, with 9 bases matching TRBD1. The CDR3 extends over 13 amino acids. V dropped 6 bases and J dropped 2; count of bases not matched to a gene: 1. The germline gives CDR1 MNHEY, CDR2 SMNVEV (reference sequence). The DNA for the CDR3 is TGTGCCAGCAGAACAGGGGGCAACTATGGCTACACCTTC. It is translated as CASRTGGNYGYTF.